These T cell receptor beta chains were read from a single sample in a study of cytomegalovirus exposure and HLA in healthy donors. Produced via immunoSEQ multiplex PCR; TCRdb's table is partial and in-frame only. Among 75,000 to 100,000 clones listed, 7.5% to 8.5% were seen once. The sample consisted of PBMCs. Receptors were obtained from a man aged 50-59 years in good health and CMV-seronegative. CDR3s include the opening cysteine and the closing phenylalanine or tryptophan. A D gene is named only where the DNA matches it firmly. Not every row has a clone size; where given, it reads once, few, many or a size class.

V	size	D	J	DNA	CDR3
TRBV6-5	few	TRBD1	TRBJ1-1	TGTGCCAGCAGTGCGACAGGGGACACTGAAGCTTTCTTT	CASSATGDTEAFF
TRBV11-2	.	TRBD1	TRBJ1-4	TGTGCCAGCAGCTTTTACAGGGGAGATGAAAAACTGTTTTTT	CASSFYRGDEKLFF
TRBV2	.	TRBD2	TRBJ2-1	TGTGCCAGCAGTGAGCTAGCGGGGGGATATAATGAGCAGTTCTTC	CASSELAGGYNEQFF
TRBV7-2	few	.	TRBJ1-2	TGTGCCAGCAGCTTAGACGGGGTTAACTATGGCTACACCTTC	CASSLDGVNYGYTF
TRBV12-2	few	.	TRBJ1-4	TGTGCAAGTCGCTTACAAGGAGACCCGGACAGGGGGAAGGGGGAAAAACTGTTTTTT	CASRLQGDPDRGKGEKLFF
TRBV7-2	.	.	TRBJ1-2	TGTGCCAGCAGCTTAAGGAGTATAAGTAGCTATGGCTACACCTTC	CASSLRSISSYGYTF
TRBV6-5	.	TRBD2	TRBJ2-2	TGTGCCAGCAGTTACCCAAGCGGGAGAGGGACCGGGGAGCTGTTTTTT	CASSYPSGRGTGELFF
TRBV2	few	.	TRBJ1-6	TGTGCCAGCAGTGTAGCGACTTCCCCTTCACCCCTCCACTTT	CASSVATSPSPLHF
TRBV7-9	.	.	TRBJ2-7	TGTGCCAGCAGCTTAGAGCCCTACGGCGAGCAGTACTTC	CASSLEPYGEQYF
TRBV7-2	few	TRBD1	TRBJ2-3	TGTGCCAGCAGCTTAAGGCGACAGGGGGGGCCAGATACGCAGTATTTT	CASSLRRQGGPDTQYF
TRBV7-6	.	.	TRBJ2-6	TGTGCCAGCAGCCCAAAAAGGACAACTGGGGCCAACGTCCTGACTTTC	CASSPKRTTGANVLTF
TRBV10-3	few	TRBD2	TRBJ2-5	TGTGCCATCAAAACTAGCGGTGAATCTGTGGAGACCCAGTACTTC	CAIKTSGESVETQYF
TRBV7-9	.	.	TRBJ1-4	TGTGCCAGCAGCTTTAACAGTGATAATGAAAAACTGTTTTTT	CASSFNSDNEKLFF
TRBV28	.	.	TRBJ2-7	TGTGCCAGCAGTTTACCCGGGACACCTTACGAGCAGTACTTC	CASSLPGTPYEQYF
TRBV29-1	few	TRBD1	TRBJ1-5	TGCAGCGTCGCCGGGACAGGGAAGGATCAGCCCCAGCATTTT	CSVAGTGKDQPQHF
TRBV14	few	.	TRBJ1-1	TGTGCCAGCAGCCCCAGGTGGGGGGGAGAAGGGGGAGCTTTCTTT	CASSPRWGGEGGAFF
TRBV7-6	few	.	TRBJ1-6	TGTGCCAGCAGCTCCGGGGGGGGGACAATGGAATCACCCCTCCACTTT	CASSSGGGTMESPLHF
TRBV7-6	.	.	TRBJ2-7	TGTGCCAGCAGCTTAGAAGGGGGAAGATCCTACGAGCAGTACTTC	CASSLEGGRSYEQYF
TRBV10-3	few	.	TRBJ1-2	TGTGCCATCAGCGCGGGACGTACAAATGACGGGTATGGCTACACCTTC	CAISAGRTNDGYGYTF
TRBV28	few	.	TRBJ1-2	TGTGCCAGCAGTTCCGCGGGGGATAACTATGGCTACACCTTC	CASSSAGDNYGYTF